This TCR beta chain was sequenced in a study of blood T cell repertoires in COVID-19. V shed 6 bases, J shed 7 bases, and the junction held 8 bases outside the gene matches. This CDR3 is 13 amino acids long. Germline CDR1 is LGHDT and CDR2 is YNNKEL (reference sequence). How the authors handled the data: Quantification of nucleated cells was approximated via reference gene primer amplification. TCRdb's copy holds only in-frame clones and misses some; the assay was immunoSEQ multiplex PCR. The D gene and trimming were derived from the DNA, and the V and J assignments and clone size from that table. The sample records more than 100,000 clones, 82% being singletons.

The sample was peripheral blood. This chain connects TRBV3-1 (or the pseudogene TRBV3-2) to TRBJ1-2; 7 bases agree with TRBD1. The sequence was collected from a woman in her 70s with acute or convalescent COVID-19. The CDR3 DNA reads TGTGCCAGCAGGGGACAGCCCCTGGGTGGCTACACCTTC. Its protein product is CASRGQPLGGYTF.